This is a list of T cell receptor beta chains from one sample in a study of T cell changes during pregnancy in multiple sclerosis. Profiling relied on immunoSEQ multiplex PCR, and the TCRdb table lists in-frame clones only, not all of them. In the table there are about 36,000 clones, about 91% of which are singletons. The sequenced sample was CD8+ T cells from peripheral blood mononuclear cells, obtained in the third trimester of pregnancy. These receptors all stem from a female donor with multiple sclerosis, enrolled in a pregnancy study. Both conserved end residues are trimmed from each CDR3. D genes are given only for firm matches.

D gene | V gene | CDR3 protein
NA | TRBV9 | ASSVDSYEQY
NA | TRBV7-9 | ASSLAQGAKNIQY
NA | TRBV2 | ASSDRGDSIFEQY
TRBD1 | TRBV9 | ASSGGTENEKLF
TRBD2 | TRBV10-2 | ASSESREENEQF
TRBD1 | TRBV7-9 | ASSPLQTGVYGYT
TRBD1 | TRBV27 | ASSPPPRQGRYGYT
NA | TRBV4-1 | ASSQVPSDNSNQPQH
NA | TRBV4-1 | ASSHQGGVAFEQY
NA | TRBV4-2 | ASSHGRGASYEQY
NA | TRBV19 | ASSINRREAF
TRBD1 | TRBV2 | ASSGLGTANTGELF
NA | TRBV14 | ASSQDWGGYGYT
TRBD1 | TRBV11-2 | ASSFGQGHGYT
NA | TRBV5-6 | ASSFVGSGSTDTQY
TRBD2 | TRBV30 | AWSHGTSGIYNEQF
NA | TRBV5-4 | ASSSQTHTEAF
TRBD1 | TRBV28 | ASSYGQAGFSELF
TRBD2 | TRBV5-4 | ASRPQGTSSYEQY
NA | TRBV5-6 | ASTMRGLFPGYT
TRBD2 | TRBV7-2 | ASSLGPTSAEQY